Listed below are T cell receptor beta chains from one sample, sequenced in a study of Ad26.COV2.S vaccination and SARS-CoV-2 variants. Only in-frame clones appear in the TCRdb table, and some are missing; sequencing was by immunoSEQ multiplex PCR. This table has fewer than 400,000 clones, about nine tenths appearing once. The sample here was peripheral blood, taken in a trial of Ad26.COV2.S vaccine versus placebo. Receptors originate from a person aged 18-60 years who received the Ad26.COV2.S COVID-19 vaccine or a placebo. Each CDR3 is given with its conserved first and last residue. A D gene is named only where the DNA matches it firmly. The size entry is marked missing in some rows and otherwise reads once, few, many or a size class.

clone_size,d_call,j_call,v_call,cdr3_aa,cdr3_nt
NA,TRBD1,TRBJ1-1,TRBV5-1,CASRQGQGARGFF,TGCGCCAGCAGGCAAGGACAGGGGGCGAGGGGCTTCTTT
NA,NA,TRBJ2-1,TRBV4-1,CASSLTQSGYNEQFF,TGCGCCAGCAGCCTAACTCAAAGCGGGTACAATGAGCAGTTCTTC
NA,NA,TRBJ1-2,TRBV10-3,CAIDAAEQGDGYTF,TGTGCCATCGACGCCGCGGAGCAGGGAGACGGCTACACCTTC
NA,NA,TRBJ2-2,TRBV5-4,CASSSGGATTGELFF,TGTGCCAGCAGCTCAGGAGGAGCTACCACCGGGGAGCTGTTTTTT
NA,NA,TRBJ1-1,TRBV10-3,CAISLGGNTEAFF,TGTGCCATCTCCCTGGGGGGGAACACTGAAGCTTTCTTT
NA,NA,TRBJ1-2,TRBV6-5,CASSPSTGGYGYTF,TGTGCCAGCAGTCCGTCGACAGGTGGCTATGGCTACACCTTC
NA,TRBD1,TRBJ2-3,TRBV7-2,CASSLWTGTLGDTQYF,TGTGCCAGCAGCTTGTGGACAGGTACCCTGGGAGATACGCAGTATTTT
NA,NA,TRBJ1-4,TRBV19,CASRGRGFNEKLFF,TGTGCCAGTAGGGGTCGTGGGTTTAATGAAAAACTGTTTTTT
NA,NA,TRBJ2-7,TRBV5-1,CASRGSWGQSSYEQYF,TGCGCCAGCAGGGGATCTTGGGGTCAAAGCTCCTACGAGCAGTACTTC
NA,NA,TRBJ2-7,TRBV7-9,CASSPGVSLYEQYF,TGTGCCAGCAGCCCGGGGGTCTCCCTCTACGAGCAGTACTTC
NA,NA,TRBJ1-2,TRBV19,CASSIGQVGYGYTF,TGTGCCAGTAGTATTGGGCAGGTGGGCTATGGCTACACCTTC
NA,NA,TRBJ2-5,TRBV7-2,CASSVKETQYF,TGTGCCAGCAGCGTCAAAGAGACCCAGTACTTC
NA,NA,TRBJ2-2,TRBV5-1,CASSLAGPGDAGELFF,TGCGCCAGCAGCTTGGCGGGACCTGGGGACGCCGGGGAGCTGTTTTTT
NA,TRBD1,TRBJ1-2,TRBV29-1,CSVGLGQGDGYTF,TGCAGCGTGGGACTAGGACAGGGAGACGGCTACACCTTC
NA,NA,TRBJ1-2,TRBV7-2,CASSSRGRMRGYGYTF,TGTGCCAGCAGCTCCCGGGGACGGATGCGGGGCTATGGCTACACCTTC
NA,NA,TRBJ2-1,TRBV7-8,CASSKSPSTGSNINEQFF,TGTGCCAGCAGTAAGAGTCCTAGTACCGGGTCTAATATCAATGAGCAGTTCTTC
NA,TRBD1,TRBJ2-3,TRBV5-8,CASSLDRGSTDTQYF,TGTGCCAGCAGCTTGGACAGGGGTTCAACAGATACGCAGTATTTT
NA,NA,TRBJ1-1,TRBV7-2,CASSRGPQRAFF,TGTGCCAGCAGCCGAGGGCCCCAGAGGGCTTTCTTT
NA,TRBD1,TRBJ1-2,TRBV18,CASSPDMSGGQGNYGYTF,TGTGCCAGCTCACCGGATATGTCAGGGGGACAGGGCAACTATGGCTACACCTTC
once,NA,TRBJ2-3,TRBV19,CASSIWGVGGEDGDTQYF,TGTGCCAGTAGTATATGGGGGGTAGGAGGGGAAGATGGAGATACGCAGTATTTT
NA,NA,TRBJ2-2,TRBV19,CASSTTPSTGELFF,TGTGCCAGTAGTACCACCCCTAGCACCGGGGAGCTGTTTTTT
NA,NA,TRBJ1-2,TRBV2,CASSPQGRRGGYTF,TGTGCCAGCAGCCCCCAGGGCAGGAGGGGGGGCTACACCTTC
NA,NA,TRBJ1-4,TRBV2,CASRGTATNEKLFF,TGTGCCAGCAGAGGGACCGCAACTAATGAAAAACTGTTTTTT
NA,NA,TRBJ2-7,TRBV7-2,CASSLLTGYSEQYF,TGTGCCAGCAGCTTATTGACGGGATACTCCGAGCAGTACTTC
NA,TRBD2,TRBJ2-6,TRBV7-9,CASSPWGGTNVLTF,TGTGCCAGCAGCCCCTGGGGGGGGACCAACGTCCTGACTTTC
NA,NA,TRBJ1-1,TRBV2,CASSLRAEAFF,TGTGCCAGCAGCCTGCGGGCTGAAGCTTTCTTT
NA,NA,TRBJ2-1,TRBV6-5,CASSRLLARDEQFF,TGTGCCAGCAGTCGGCTACTAGCTAGGGATGAGCAGTTCTTC
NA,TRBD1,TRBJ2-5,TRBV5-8,CASSEGTDRGLAETQYF,TGTGCCAGCAGCGAGGGGACGGACAGGGGGCTGGCGGAGACCCAGTACTTC
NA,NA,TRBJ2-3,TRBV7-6,CASSLAVSDTQYF,TGTGCCAGCAGCTTAGCGGTTTCAGATACGCAGTATTTT
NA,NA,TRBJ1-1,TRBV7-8,CASSLERRNTEAFF,TGTGCCAGCAGCTTAGAGAGGAGGAACACTGAAGCTTTCTTT
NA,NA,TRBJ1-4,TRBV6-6,CASSSTREKLFF,TGTGCCAGCAGTTCGACCAGGGAAAAACTGTTTTTT
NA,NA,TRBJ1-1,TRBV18,CASSPREGRNTEAFF,TGTGCCAGCTCACCACGGGAGGGCCGGAACACTGAAGCTTTCTTT
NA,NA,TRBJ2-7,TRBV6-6,CASSYIQGRSYEQYF,TGTGCCAGCAGTTACATTCAAGGCAGAAGTTACGAGCAGTACTTC
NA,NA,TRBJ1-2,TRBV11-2,CASSPSPTYGYTF,TGTGCCAGCAGCCCGTCGCCAACCTATGGCTACACCTTC
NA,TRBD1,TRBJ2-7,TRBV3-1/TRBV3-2,CASSLQGASYEQYF,TGTGCCAGCAGTCTACAGGGGGCCTCCTACGAGCAGTACTTC
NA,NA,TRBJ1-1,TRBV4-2,CASSQSGQTNTEAFF,TGTGCCAGCAGCCAATCCGGACAGACAAACACTGAAGCTTTCTTT
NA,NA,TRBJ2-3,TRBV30,CAWSARDTQYF,TGTGCCTGGAGTGCACGGGATACGCAGTATTTT
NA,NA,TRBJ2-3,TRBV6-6,CASSRQTSTDTQYF,TGTGCCAGCAGTCGACAGACAAGCACAGATACGCAGTATTTT
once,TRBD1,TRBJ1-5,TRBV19,CASSIGTGERRNQPQHF,TGTGCCAGTAGTATCGGGACAGGGGAAAGAAGGAATCAGCCCCAGCATTTT
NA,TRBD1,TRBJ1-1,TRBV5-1,CASSLAATGGAEAFF,TGCGCCAGCAGCTTGGCCGCTACAGGGGGAGCTGAAGCTTTCTTT
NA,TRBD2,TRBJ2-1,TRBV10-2,CASRQTSHNYNEQFF,TGCGCCAGCAGACAGACTAGCCACAACTACAATGAGCAGTTCTTC
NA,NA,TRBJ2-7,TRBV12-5,CASGPTPTGEQYF,TGTGCTAGTGGCCCAACTCCGACGGGAGAGCAGTACTTC
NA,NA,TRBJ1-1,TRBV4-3,CASSQDSGFGTEAFF,TGCGCCAGCAGCCAAGATTCGGGGTTCGGCACTGAAGCTTTCTTT